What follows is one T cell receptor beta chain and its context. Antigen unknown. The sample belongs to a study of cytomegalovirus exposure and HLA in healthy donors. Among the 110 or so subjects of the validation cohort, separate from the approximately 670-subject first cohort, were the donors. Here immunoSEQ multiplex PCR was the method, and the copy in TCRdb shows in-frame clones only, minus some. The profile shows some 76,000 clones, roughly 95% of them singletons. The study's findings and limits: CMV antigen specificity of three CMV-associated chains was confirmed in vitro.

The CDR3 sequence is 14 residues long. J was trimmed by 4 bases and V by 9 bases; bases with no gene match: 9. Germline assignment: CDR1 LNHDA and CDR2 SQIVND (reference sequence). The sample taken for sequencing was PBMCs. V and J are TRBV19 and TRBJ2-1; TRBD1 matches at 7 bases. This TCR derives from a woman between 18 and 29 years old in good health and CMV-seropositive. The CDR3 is CARSFGTVYNEQFF. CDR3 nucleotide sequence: TGTGCCAGGAGTTTCGGGACAGTATACAATGAGCAGTTCTTC.